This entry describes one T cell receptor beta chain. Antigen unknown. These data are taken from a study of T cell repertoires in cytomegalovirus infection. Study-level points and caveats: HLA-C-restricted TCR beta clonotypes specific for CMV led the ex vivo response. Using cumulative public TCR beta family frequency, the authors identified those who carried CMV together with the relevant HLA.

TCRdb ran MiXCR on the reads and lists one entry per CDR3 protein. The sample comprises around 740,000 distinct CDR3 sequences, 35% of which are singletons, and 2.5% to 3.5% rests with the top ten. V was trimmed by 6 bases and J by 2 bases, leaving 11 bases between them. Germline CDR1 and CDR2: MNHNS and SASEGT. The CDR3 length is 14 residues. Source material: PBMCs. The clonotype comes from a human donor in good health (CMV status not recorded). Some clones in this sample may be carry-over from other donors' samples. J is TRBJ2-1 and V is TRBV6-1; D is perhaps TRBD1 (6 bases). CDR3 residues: CASSSNRAYNEQFF. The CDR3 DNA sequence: TGTGCCAGCAGCTCGAACAGGGCCTACAATGAGCAGTTCTTC.